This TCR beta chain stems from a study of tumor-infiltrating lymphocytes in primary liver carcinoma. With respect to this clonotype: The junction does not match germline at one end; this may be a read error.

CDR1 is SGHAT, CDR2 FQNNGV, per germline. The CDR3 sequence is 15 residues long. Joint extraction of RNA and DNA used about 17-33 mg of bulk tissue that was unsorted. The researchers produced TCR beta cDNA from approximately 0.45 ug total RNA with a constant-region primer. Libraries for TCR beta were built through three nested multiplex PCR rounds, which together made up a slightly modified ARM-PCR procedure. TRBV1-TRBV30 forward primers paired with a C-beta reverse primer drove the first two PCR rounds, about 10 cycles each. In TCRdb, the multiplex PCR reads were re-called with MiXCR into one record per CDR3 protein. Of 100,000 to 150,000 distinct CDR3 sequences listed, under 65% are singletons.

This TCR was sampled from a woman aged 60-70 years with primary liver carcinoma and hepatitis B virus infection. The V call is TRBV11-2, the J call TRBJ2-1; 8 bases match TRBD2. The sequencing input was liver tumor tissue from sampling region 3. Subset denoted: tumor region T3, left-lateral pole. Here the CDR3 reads CDSSLRLAMGNEQLF. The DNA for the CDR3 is TGTGACAGCAGCTTGAGACTAGCGATGGGCAATGAGCAGCTCTTC.